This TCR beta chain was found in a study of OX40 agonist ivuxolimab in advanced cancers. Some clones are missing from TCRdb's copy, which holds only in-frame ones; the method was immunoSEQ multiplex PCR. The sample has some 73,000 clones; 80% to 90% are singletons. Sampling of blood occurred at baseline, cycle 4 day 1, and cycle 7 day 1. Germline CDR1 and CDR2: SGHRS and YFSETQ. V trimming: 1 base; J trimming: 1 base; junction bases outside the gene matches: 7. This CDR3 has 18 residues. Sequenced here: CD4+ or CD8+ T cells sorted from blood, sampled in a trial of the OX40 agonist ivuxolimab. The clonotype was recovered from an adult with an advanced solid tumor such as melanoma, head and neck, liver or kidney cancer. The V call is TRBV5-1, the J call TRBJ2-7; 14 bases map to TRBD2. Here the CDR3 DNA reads TGCGCCAGCAGCTTGACCGGACTAGCGGGAGGAAAGTCCTACGAGCAGTACTTC. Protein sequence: CASSLTGLAGGKSYEQYF.